The next 19 T cell receptor beta chains were all read from a single sample in a study of cytomegalovirus exposure and HLA in healthy donors. Use of 60 Vbeta and 13 Jbeta primers characterized the PCR. Only in-frame clones appear in the TCRdb table, and some are missing; sequencing was by immunoSEQ multiplex PCR. The sample lists 140,000 or so clones; approximately 80% were seen once. The sequenced sample was PBMCs. These receptors were taken from a woman between 40 and 50 years old in good health and CMV-seronegative.

The rearrangement links TRBV9 to TRBJ2-1; TRBD1 agrees at 9 bases. J gave up 2 bases and V 0 bases, and 6 bases lay outside the gene matches. There are 17 residues in the CDR3. Germline loops: CDR1 SGDLS, CDR2 YYNGEE. The CDR3 sequence is CASSVGGTGIPYNEQFF. CDR3 coding DNA: TGTGCCAGCAGCGTAGGCGGGACAGGGATCCCCTACAATGAGCAGTTCTTC.

This clone was observed a single time. The V gene is TRBV27, the J gene TRBJ2-7; weak D call: TRBD2 (6 bases). V was cut by 8 bases and J by 2 bases, with 16 bases left in between. The germline gives CDR1 MNHEY, CDR2 SMNVEV (reference sequence). The CDR3 covers 14 residues. CDR3 protein: CASWGGGTTYEQYF. The CDR3 bases are TGTGCCAGCTGGGGTGGGGGGACCACCTACGAGCAGTACTTC.

The V call is TRBV18, the J call TRBJ2-7, with 9 bases that match TRBD1. Germline V CDR1 and CDR2: KGHSH, LQKENI. V lost 5 bases to trimming and J lost 6 bases; unmatched junction nucleotides: 5. This CDR3 contains 13 residues. CDR3: CASSAGQGIEQYF. CDR3 coding DNA: TGTGCCAGCTCAGCGGGACAGGGTATCGAGCAGTACTTC.

A word on this clone: The junction departs from germline at one end; a sequencing error may be responsible. This rearrangement joins TRBV7-9 to TRBJ1-5; D perhaps matches TRBD1 (5 bases). The CDR3 is made up of 12 amino acids. Germline V gives CDR1 SEHNR, CDR2 FQNEAQ (reference sequence). CDR3 region: CSSSQGDQPQHF. CDR3 DNA: TGTTCCAGCAGCCAAGGGGATCAGCCCCAGCATTTT. Using reference TRBV7-9 and TRBJ1-5 for the parts outside the CDR3, the full variable domain is DTGVSQNPRHKITKRGQNVTFRCDPISEHNRLYWYRQTLGQGPEFLTYFQNEAQLEKSRLLSDRFSAERPKGSFSTLEIQRTEQGDSAMYLCSSSQGDQPQHFGDGTRLSIL.

The CDR3 spells CSVERGLARAAKNIQYF. The CDR3 coding sequence is TGCAGCGTTGAACGGGGACTAGCTCGGGCAGCCAAAAACATTCAGTACTTC. V usage is TRBV29-1 and J usage is TRBJ2-4, with 9 bases identical to TRBD2. Germline assignment: CDR1 SQVTM and CDR2 ANQGSEA. Losses at the gene ends were 2 bases for V and 0 bases for J; bases not matched to a gene: 8. The CDR3 has 17 residues.

This sequence joins TRBV15 and TRBJ2-5; 12 bases agree with TRBD1. Germline V gives CDR1 LNHNV, CDR2 YYDKDF (reference sequence). The CDR3 length is 16 residues. Trimming removed 3 bases from V and 5 bases from J; junction bases left unmatched: 7. The CDR3 coding sequence is TGTGCCACCAGCAGGGGGGACAGGGGGCGAACGGAGACCCAGTACTTC. Protein product: CATSRGDRGRTETQYF. Full variable domain (outside the CDR3, taken from reference TRBV15 and TRBJ2-5): DAMVIQNPRYQVTQFGKPVTLSCSQTLNHNVMYWYQQKSSQAPKLLFHYYDKDFNNEADTPDNFQSRRPNTSFCFLDIRSPGLGDTAMYLCATSRGDRGRTETQYFGPGTRLLVL.

The chain employs TRBV28 and TRBJ2-6; D is unresolved. CDR1 and CDR2 (germline): MDHEN, SYDVKM. Trimming took 2 bases from V and 4 from J, leaving 6 bases between them. CDR3 length: 14 amino acids. The CDR3 coding sequence is TGTGCCAGCAGTTTACTAGGCGGGGCCAACGTCCTGACTTTC. Its protein is CASSLLGGANVLTF.

The count of this clone is one. V gene TRBV6-5 combines with J gene TRBJ1-6; TRBD1 aligns across 7 bases. CDR3 length equals 14 residues. Germline V gene data show CDR1 as MNHEY and CDR2 as SVGAGI. V gave up 8 bases and J gave up 7 bases; unmatched junction bases: 8. DNA of the CDR3: TGTGCCAGCGGAAAGGGACAGTCAAATTCACCCCTCCACTTT. Residues: CASGKGQSNSPLHF.

The chain is built from TRBV6-5 and TRBJ1-2; 9 bases align to TRBD1. The germline V gene has CDR1 MNHEY and CDR2 SVGAGI. The CDR3 is made up of 15 amino acids. V was clipped by 6 bases and J by 4 bases; unmatched bases: 9. CDR3 residues: CASRGTGPGFYGYTF. The CDR3 DNA reads TGTGCCAGCAGGGGGACAGGGCCGGGCTTCTATGGCTACACCTTC.

The chain employs TRBV5-1 and TRBJ2-1; 12 positions match TRBD2. The CDR3 is 15 amino acids. Germline V lookup: CDR1 SGHRS, CDR2 YFSETQ. J was trimmed by 5 bases and V by 2 bases; bases with no gene match: 2. The CDR3 protein is CASSFLAGGNNEQFF. CDR3 sequence (DNA): TGCGCCAGCAGCTTCCTAGCGGGAGGGAACAATGAGCAGTTCTTC.

As DNA, the CDR3 is TGTGCCAGCAGTTACATGGGACAGGGGGTCGGGGAGGCTTTCTTT. Amino acids: CASSYMGQGVGEAFF. This chain connects TRBV6-5 to TRBJ1-1; TRBD1 agrees at 11 bases. The CDR3 consists of 15 residues. V was clipped by 2 bases and J by 11 bases; unmatched bases: 10. Germline assignment: CDR1 MNHEY and CDR2 SVGAGI.

The J gene is TRBJ2-5, the V gene TRBV5-5; D is perhaps TRBD1 (5 bases). V lost 1 base and J lost 1, with 14 bases in between. In germline, CDR1 is SGHKS, CDR2 YYEKEE (reference sequence). The CDR3 has 16 amino acids. CDR3 protein: CASSLLGARLQETQYF. CDR3 coding DNA: TGTGCCAGCAGCTTGTTAGGGGCGAGACTCCAAGAGACCCAGTACTTC.

The chain's CDR3 is CASSMIPGHHQISSYEQYF. For the CDR3, the DNA is TGTGCCAGTAGTATGATTCCGGGACACCACCAAATAAGCTCCTACGAGCAGTACTTC. The chain combines TRBV19 with TRBJ2-7; tentative D call: TRBD1 (6 bases). The CDR3 is 19 amino acids. Deletions cut 3 bases from V and 0 bases from J, with 24 bases between. Per the germline V gene, CDR1 is LNHDA and CDR2 is SQIVND (reference sequence).

V usage is TRBV7-8 and J usage is TRBJ1-5; 9 nucleotides line up with TRBD1. V shed 5 bases and J 2 bases; nucleotides not matched to a gene: 7. The CDR3 contains 16 residues. Germline V gene lookup returns CDR1 SGHVS and CDR2 FQNEAQ. The CDR3 DNA sequence: TGTGCCAGCAGCGCTAGGACAGGGGCGGGCAATCAGCCCCAGCATTTT. Translation gives CASSARTGAGNQPQHF.

Concerning this clone itself: The same CDR3 is also encoded by other DNA sequences in this sample. V and J are TRBV7-2 and TRBJ2-7; no clear D. Germline lookup yields CDR1 SGHTA and CDR2 FQGNSA. The V end lost 5 bases, the J end lost 5 bases, and 13 bases lay between the germline ends. The CDR3 spans 13 residues. The CDR3 protein is CASSLLVRHEQYF. CDR3 nucleotides: TGTGCCAGCAGCCTTCTCGTGAGGCACGAGCAGTACTTC.

This clone was recorded only once. The V call is TRBV30, the J call TRBJ1-2; perhaps TRBD1 as D (5 bases). Germline CDR1 and CDR2: GTSNPN and SVGIG (reference sequence). V lost 8 bases and J 2 bases, leaving 15 bases between the germline ends. CDR3 length: 13 amino acids. The CDR3 protein is CALDARVNYGYTF. In nucleotides, the CDR3 is TGTGCCCTGGACGCCAGGGTGAACTATGGCTACACCTTC.

This clone has just one count. V usage is TRBV6-5 and J usage is TRBJ2-5; a possible D gene is TRBD1 (6 bases). V dropped 5 bases and J dropped 2 bases, with 12 bases sitting between them. In germline, CDR1 is MNHEY, CDR2 SVGAGI. This CDR3 region has 14 residues. This CDR3 is CASSRTALQETQYF. CDR3 DNA sequence: TGTGCCAGCAGTCGGACAGCCCTTCAAGAGACCCAGTACTTC.

The chain has TRBV6-1 and TRBJ2-7, with TRBD1 identical over 9 bases. The trim removed 8 bases at V and 2 bases at J, leaving 7 bases unmatched. The CDR3 covers 14 residues. CDR1 MNHNS and CDR2 SASEGT come from the germline V gene. CDR3 in amino acids: CASEADRGPYEQYF. CDR3 nucleotide sequence: TGTGCCAGCGAGGCGGACAGGGGCCCCTACGAGCAGTACTTC.

This chain links TRBV6-5 with TRBJ2-7, with 11 bases matching TRBD2. There are 16 residues in the CDR3. J was trimmed by 2 bases and V by 2 bases; bases with no gene match: 5. CDR1 and CDR2 from the germline V gene are MNHEY and SVGAGI. CDR3 protein: CASSYRGLAEPYEQYF. The CDR3 bases are TGTGCCAGCAGTTACAGGGGACTAGCGGAACCCTACGAGCAGTACTTC.